These 29 T cell receptor beta chains originate from one sample sequenced in a study of blood T cells in healthy people across ages. Combining a sample-barcoded 5' primer with a J-beta primer mix, a second PCR ran for 7 to 11 cycles. MiXCR, run by TCRdb on the 5' RACE reads, gives a single entry per CDR3 protein. The table shows 1.5 million to 2 million distinct CDR3 sequences, with approximately 50% occurring only once. The sample taken for sequencing was blood. These receptors were collected from a woman between 40 and 55 years old in good health.

This clonotype turned up a few times. CDR3 nucleotide sequence: TGTGCCAGCAGTGCCCCTTGGAGGGGTGGGGAGACCCAGTACTTC. Protein: CASSAPWRGGETQYF. This rearrangement joins TRBV28 to TRBJ2-5; possibly TRBD2 for D (6 bases). V was trimmed by 5 bases and J by 5 bases, leaving 18 bases between them. CDR1 is MDHEN and CDR2 is SYDVKM in the germline V gene. This CDR3 has 15 residues.

This rearrangement joins TRBV29-1 to TRBJ1-2; D call uncertain. The CDR3 is 15 residues long. Germline V gene sequence: CDR1 SQVTM, CDR2 ANQGSEA. The V end lost 3 bases, the J end lost 0 bases, and 14 bases lay between the germline ends. CDR3 amino acids: CSVEGGGETNYGYTF. The CDR3, as DNA: TGCAGCGTTGAGGGAGGTGGGGAGACTAACTATGGCTACACCTTC.

A note on this clonotype: Given a much more abundant clone one base away, this may be a read error. This sequence joins TRBV10-3 and TRBJ2-3; D is possibly TRBD2 (6 bases). This CDR3 has 14 residues. CDR1 and CDR2 (germline): ENHRY, SYGVKD. Deletions cut 5 bases from V and 0 bases from J, with 9 bases between. The CDR3 region is CAISPGTSTDTQYF. CDR3 coding DNA: TGTGCCATCAGTCCCGGGACTAGCACAGATACGCAGTATTTT.

The chain couples TRBV2 to TRBJ2-1, with D uncertain. Germline CDR1 reads SNHLY; CDR2 reads FYNNEI. The germline V and J ends were trimmed by 4 bases and 6 bases, with 10 bases remaining between them. The CDR3 has 13 residues. In DNA form, the CDR3 reads TGTGCCAGCAGTGTCGGTAGTAGCAATGAGCAGTTCTTC. It codes for CASSVGSSNEQFF.

This clonotype has just a few counts. The chain recombines TRBV20-1 with TRBJ2-5; 13 bases align to TRBD2. The V gene end was trimmed by 6 bases and the J gene end by 3 bases; junction bases not matched to a gene: 7. This CDR3 contains 15 residues. The V gene's germline CDR1 is DFQATT and CDR2 SNEGSKA (reference sequence). CDR3 coding DNA: TGCAGTGCCTCGACTAGCGGGGGGACTAAAGAGACCCAGTACTTC. This translates into CSASTSGGTKETQYF.

The chain links TRBV7-2 to TRBJ2-4, with D perhaps matching TRBD2 (6 bases). Germline V CDR1 and CDR2: SGHTA, FQGNSA. The germline V and J ends were trimmed by 8 bases and 3 bases, with 17 bases remaining between them. The CDR3 sequence is 15 residues long. The CDR3 protein is CASASTRGGKNIQYF. The CDR3 DNA sequence: TGTGCCAGCGCCTCAACCCGGGGAGGCAAAAACATTCAGTACTTC.

This clonotype was seen a handful of times. V usage is TRBV4-3 and J usage is TRBJ2-3, with a weak D call TRBD2 (5 bases). V was trimmed by 4 bases and J by 1 base, leaving 15 bases between them. Looked up from germline, CDR1 is LGHNA and CDR2 is YSLEER. This CDR3 has 16 amino acids. This CDR3 is CASSPYPSGGTDTQYF. CDR3 nucleotides: TGCGCCAGCAGCCCATACCCCAGCGGCGGCACAGATACGCAGTATTTT.

This clonotype showed up just a few times. J is TRBJ1-2 and V is TRBV7-2, with D possibly matching TRBD1 (6 bases). CDR1 is SGHTA, CDR2 FQGNSA, per germline. The length of the CDR3 is 14 residues. V was trimmed by 6 bases and J by 2 bases, leaving 13 bases between them. CDR3 sequence: CASRGGGGNYGYTF. CDR3 DNA: TGTGCCAGCAGAGGAGGGGGTGGAAACTATGGCTACACCTTC.

The J gene is TRBJ2-4, the V gene TRBV4-1; 8 bases line up with TRBD1. Trimming removed 2 bases from V and 5 bases from J; junction bases left unmatched: 14. The V gene's germline CDR1 is MGHRA and CDR2 YSYEKL. This CDR3 has 18 residues. The CDR3 loop is CASSQLGTGAWGENIQYF. CDR3 bases: TGCGCCAGCAGCCAATTAGGGACAGGAGCCTGGGGGGAAAACATTCAGTACTTC.

The chain uses TRBV4-3 and TRBJ1-6, with D possibly TRBD1 on 5 matching bases. The CDR3 extends over 15 amino acids. Germline V CDR1 and CDR2: LGHNA, YSLEER. Trimming took 2 bases from V and 10 from J, leaving 15 bases between them. CDR3 amino acids: CASSQQDRLGSPLHF. Written as DNA, the CDR3 is TGCGCCAGCAGCCAACAAGACAGACTAGGATCACCCCTCCACTTT.

The V and J genes are TRBV27 and TRBJ1-5; 7 bases agree with TRBD1. The CDR3 covers 14 residues. The germline V gene encodes CDR1 MNHEY and CDR2 SMNVEV (reference sequence). J was trimmed by 4 bases and V by 6 bases; bases with no gene match: 6. The CDR3 loop is CASSDREGNQPQHF. CDR3 DNA sequence: TGTGCCAGCAGCGACAGGGAAGGTAATCAGCCCCAGCATTTT.

This clonotype was counted a few times. V usage is TRBV7-9 and J usage is TRBJ2-7, with TRBD1 matching over 9 bases. J lost 4 bases, V lost 5 bases, and 9 bases had no gene match. The CDR3 sequence is 15 residues long. Germline V gene data show CDR1 as SEHNR and CDR2 as FQNEAQ (reference sequence). For the CDR3, the DNA is TGTGCCAGCAGCCACCGGGACAGGGTCTTTTACGAGCAGTACTTC. This codes for CASSHRDRVFYEQYF. The full variable domain, completed using reference TRBV7-9 and TRBJ2-7, is DTGVSQNPRHKITKRGQNVTFRCDPISEHNRLYWYRQTLGQGPEFLTYFQNEAQLEKSRLLSDRFSAERPKGSFSTLEIQRTEQGDSAMYLCASSHRDRVFYEQYFGPGTRLTVT.

The chain recombines TRBV7-2 with TRBJ1-1, with D possibly TRBD1 on 5 matching bases. The V gene's germline CDR1 is SGHTA and CDR2 FQGNSA. The V and J ends lost 4 bases and 1 base respectively, with 13 bases between them. This CDR3 is built from 15 residues. CDR3 in amino acids: CASSWGDGSNTEAFF. CDR3 nucleotide sequence: TGTGCCAGCAGCTGGGGGGACGGATCGAACACTGAAGCTTTCTTT.

As for this clonotype: A much larger clone differs by one base, so this may be a read error. This chain connects TRBV12-3 or TRBV12-4 to TRBJ2-6; perhaps TRBD1 as D (5 bases). The CDR3 is 14 amino acids. The CDR3 DNA follows: TGTGCCAGCAGTCCCTGGTCTGGGGCCAACGTCCCGACTTTC. This codes for CASSPWSGANVPTF.

The gene calls are TRBV28 and TRBJ1-2; perhaps TRBD1 as D (5 bases). The CDR3 consists of 14 residues. Trimming left V 7 bases short and J 3 bases short, with 15 bases between. Germline V lookup: CDR1 MDHEN, CDR2 SYDVKM. Here the CDR3 DNA reads TGTGCCAGCAAAGGGGCAGGGTGGGACTATGGCTACACCTTC. Translating gives CASKGAGWDYGYTF.

This clonotype showed up just a few times. The V call is TRBV11-2, the J call TRBJ2-3; D tentatively fits TRBD1 or TRBD2 (5 bases each). Trimming removed 6 bases at V and 6 bases at J, with 16 bases between. The length of the CDR3 is 14 residues. Germline V CDR1 and CDR2: SGHAT, FQNNGV. CDR3 DNA: TGTGCCAGCAGTCGAGGGGCTACCACGGATACGCAGTATTTT. Translated, it gives CASSRGATTDTQYF.

The chain joins TRBV4-3 to TRBJ2-3; 7 positions agree with TRBD1. J gave up 2 bases and V 5 bases, and 7 bases lay outside the gene matches. Germline-derived CDR1 and CDR2 are LGHNA and YSLEER. This CDR3 has 15 residues. The CDR3 DNA follows: TGCGCCAGCAGCAGGGGACAGCCGCTCACAGATACGCAGTATTTT. Translated, it gives CASSRGQPLTDTQYF.

The CDR3 DNA reads TGTGCCACCAGTGACACCGGGACCTACAATGAGCAGTTCTTC. Its protein product is CATSDTGTYNEQFF. The V and J genes are TRBV24-1 and TRBJ2-1, with D possibly being TRBD2 (5 bases). Germline V CDR1 and CDR2: KGHDR, SFDVKD. The length of the CDR3 is 14 residues. Trimming removed 4 bases at V and 2 bases at J, with 8 bases between.

The chain uses TRBV5-6 and TRBJ2-6; D is possibly TRBD1 (7 bases). The germline V gene encodes CDR1 SGHDT and CDR2 YYEEEE. V lost 3 bases, J lost 2 bases, and 12 bases lay in between. The CDR3 consists of 16 residues. The CDR3 nucleotides read TGTGCCAGCAGCTGGACAGGAGGGGCTGGGGCCAACGTCCTGACTTTC. Amino acids: CASSWTGGAGANVLTF.

The chain has TRBV28 and TRBJ1-1, with TRBD1 matching 10 bases. V was clipped by 6 bases and J by 6 bases; unmatched bases: 7. CDR3 size: 14 residues. CDR1 is MDHEN and CDR2 is SYDVKM in the germline V gene. The CDR3 nucleotides are TGTGCCAGCAGGCCCGGGACAGGGGTGTCTGAAGCTTTCTTT. It codes for CASRPGTGVSEAFF.

The V gene is TRBV12-3 or TRBV12-4, the J gene TRBJ1-2; the D gene is possibly TRBD1 (6 bases). Trimming removed 6 bases from V and 6 bases from J, with 17 bases in between. CDR3 length equals 14 residues. The CDR3 loop reads CASRIGQWEDGYTF. The CDR3, as DNA: TGTGCCAGCAGGATCGGACAGTGGGAGGATGGCTACACCTTC.

The J gene is TRBJ2-1, the V gene TRBV7-3; 8 positions match TRBD2. The junction had 13 bases not matched to a gene; V was cut back by 5 bases and J by 7 bases. Per the germline V gene, CDR1 is SGHTA and CDR2 is FQGTGA. The CDR3 loop spans 16 amino acids. CDR3 sequence reads: CASSDRAGATVNEQFF. For the CDR3, the DNA is TGTGCCAGCAGCGATCGAGCGGGGGCGACTGTGAATGAGCAGTTCTTC.

This sequence joins TRBV7-3 and TRBJ2-3; D is unresolved. The length of the CDR3 is 15 residues. Germline-derived CDR1 and CDR2 are SGHTA and FQGTGA. V lost 1 base and J 2 bases, leaving 10 bases between the germline ends. The CDR3: CASSLNVGTTDTQYF. DNA for the CDR3: TGTGCCAGCAGCTTAAACGTGGGTACCACAGATACGCAGTATTTT.

The genes are TRBV29-1 and TRBJ2-3, with 9 nucleotides matching TRBD2. The CDR3 runs 15 residues. V dropped 6 bases and J dropped 2; count of bases not matched to a gene: 9. Germline V gene lookup returns CDR1 SQVTM and CDR2 ANQGSEA. CDR3 coding DNA: TGCAGCGTGGAAATAGCGGGGGTTCTCACAGATACGCAGTATTTT. It specifies CSVEIAGVLTDTQYF.

This clonotype was seen only a few times. This chain uses TRBV20-1 with TRBJ2-5; the D gene is possibly TRBD2 (6 bases). This CDR3 contains 13 residues. Germline CDR1 DFQATT, CDR2 SNEGSKA (reference sequence). V lost 3 bases and J lost 1, with 9 bases in between. The CDR3 region has the DNA TGCAGTGCTAGTCGGCGGGGCCAAGAGACCCAGTACTTC. Its translation: CSASRRGQETQYF.

This clonotype has more than one count but fewer than ten. The V call is TRBV20-1, the J call TRBJ1-2; 11 nucleotides agree with TRBD1. Germline V gene lookup returns CDR1 DFQATT and CDR2 SNEGSKA (reference sequence). V shed 3 bases and J 8 bases; nucleotides not matched to a gene: 8. The CDR3 runs 14 residues. The CDR3 DNA is TGCAGTGCTAGGATCCCGGGACAGGGGGGCGGCTACACCTTC. This codes for CSARIPGQGGGYTF.

The rearrangement joins TRBV19 to TRBJ1-2; D is uncertain. The CDR3 consists of 13 residues. Trimming stripped 4 bases from V and 4 bases from J, with 10 bases between. The germline V gene encodes CDR1 LNHDA and CDR2 SQIVND (reference sequence). This CDR3 reads CASSKHPLYGYTF. CDR3 bases: TGTGCCAGTAGTAAACACCCACTCTATGGCTACACCTTC.

Details on this clonotype: One end of the junction varies from germline; a read error may be responsible. V usage is TRBV25-1 and J usage is TRBJ1-2; D perhaps matches TRBD1 (5 bases). Germline CDR1 MGHDK, CDR2 SYGVNS. This CDR3 contains 13 residues. CDR3 in amino acids: CAGSEFGGYGYTF. CDR3 DNA sequence: TGTGCCGGCAGTGAATTTGGGGGCTATGGCTACACCTTC.

There are a few counts of this clonotype. This chain connects TRBV7-2 to TRBJ1-2; D not resolved. The CDR3 sequence is 12 residues long. The germline gives CDR1 SGHTA, CDR2 FQGNSA. V was cut by 5 bases and J by 5 bases, with 9 bases left in between. This CDR3 is CASSPNGYGYTF. The CDR3 nucleotides read TGTGCCAGCAGCCCGAATGGGTATGGCTACACCTTC.